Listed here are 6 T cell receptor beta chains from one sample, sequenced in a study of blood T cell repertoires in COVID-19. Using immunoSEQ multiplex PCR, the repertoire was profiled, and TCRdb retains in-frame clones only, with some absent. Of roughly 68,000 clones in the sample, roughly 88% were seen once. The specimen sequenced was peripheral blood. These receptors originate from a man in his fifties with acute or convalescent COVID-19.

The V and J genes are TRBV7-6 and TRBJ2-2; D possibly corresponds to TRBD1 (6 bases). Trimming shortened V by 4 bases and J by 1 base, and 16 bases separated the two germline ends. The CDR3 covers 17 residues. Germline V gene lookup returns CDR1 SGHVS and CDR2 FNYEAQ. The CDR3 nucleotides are TGTGCCAGCAGCTCGACAAACCCGGGACAGAACACCGGGGAGCTGTTTTTT. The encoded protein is CASSSTNPGQNTGELFF.

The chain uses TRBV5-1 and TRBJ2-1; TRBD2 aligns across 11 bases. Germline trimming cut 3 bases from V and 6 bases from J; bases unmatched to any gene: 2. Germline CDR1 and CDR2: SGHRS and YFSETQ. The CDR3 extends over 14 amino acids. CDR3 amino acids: CASSSGTSGNEQFF. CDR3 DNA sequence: TGCGCCAGCAGCTCCGGGACTAGCGGCAATGAGCAGTTCTTC.

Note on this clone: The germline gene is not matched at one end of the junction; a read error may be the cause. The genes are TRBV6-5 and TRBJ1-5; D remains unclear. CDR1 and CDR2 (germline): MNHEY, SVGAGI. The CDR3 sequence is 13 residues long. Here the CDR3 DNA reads TGTGCCAGCACTTACAGACACGGACAGCCCCAGCATTTT. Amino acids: CASTYRHGQPQHF.

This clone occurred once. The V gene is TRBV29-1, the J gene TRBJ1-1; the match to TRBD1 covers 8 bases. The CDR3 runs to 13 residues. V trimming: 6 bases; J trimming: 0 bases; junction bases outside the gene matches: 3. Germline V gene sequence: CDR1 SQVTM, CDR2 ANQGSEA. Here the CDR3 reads CSVGQVMNTEAFF. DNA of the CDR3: TGCAGCGTGGGACAGGTAATGAACACTGAAGCTTTCTTT.

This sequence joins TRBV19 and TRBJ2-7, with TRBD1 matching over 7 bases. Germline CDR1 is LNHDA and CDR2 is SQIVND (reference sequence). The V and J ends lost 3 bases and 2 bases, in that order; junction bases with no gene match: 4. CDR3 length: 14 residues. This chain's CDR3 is CASSIQTGPYEQYF. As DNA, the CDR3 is TGTGCCAGTAGTATTCAGACAGGGCCCTACGAGCAGTACTTC.

The CDR3 region is CASSWTGLNTEAFF. For the CDR3, the DNA is TGTGCCAGCAGTTGGACAGGGTTGAACACTGAAGCTTTCTTT. The chain is built from TRBV6-5 and TRBJ1-1; 8 nucleotides match TRBD1. The CDR3 contains 14 residues. Germline values: CDR1 MNHEY, CDR2 SVGAGI. V gave up 4 bases and J gave up 0 bases; unmatched junction bases: 1.